Below, one T cell receptor (beta chain) is given with its context. This table comes from immunoSEQ multiplex PCR, and its TCRdb copy is limited to in-frame clones, with some not included. The repertoire has tens of thousands of clones, over 60% of them found once; the top ten carry more than 3%. The sample comes from a study of T cell responses to AZD1222 COVID-19 vaccine. Trimming removed 6 bases at V and 2 bases at J, with 17 bases between. The germline V gene encodes CDR1 MNHNY and CDR2 SVGAGI (reference sequence). There are 16 residues in the CDR3. This material consisted of peripheral blood, taken 28 days after the second AZD1222 dose. V usage is TRBV6-6 and J usage is TRBJ1-5; D not certain. The TCR was taken from an adult who received the AZD1222 COVID-19 vaccine. The CDR3 loop is CASSNSDGGGNQPQHF. Written as DNA, the CDR3 is TGTGCCAGCAGCAACTCGGACGGAGGCGGCAATCAGCCCCAGCATTTT.